These 32 T cell receptor beta chains originate from one sample sequenced in a study of T cells in Graves' hyperthyroidism and ophthalmopathy. What was amplified from RNA transcripts were TCR beta CDR3 regions. The HTBI primer set was used in a first-round RT-PCR of the TCR CDR3. TCRdb ran MiXCR on the multiplex PCR reads and lists one entry per CDR3 protein. This sample has more than 300,000 distinct CDR3 sequences, with about 14% found just once. The sequenced sample consisted of blood. Every receptor here comes from a woman aged 60-75 years with Graves' hyperthyroidism.

Ten or more counts support this clonotype. This chain joins TRBV20-1 and TRBJ2-7; TRBD2 matches at 7 bases. The V segment lost 2 bases and the J segment 5 bases; nucleotides outside the gene matches: 9. From germline, CDR1 is DFQATT and CDR2 SNEGSKA (reference sequence). The CDR3 covers 14 residues. CDR3 sequence (DNA): TGCAGTGCTAGAATGGGCGGGAGAAATCACGAGCAGTACTTC. Translation gives CSARMGGRNHEQYF.

This clonotype was recorded many times. The J gene is TRBJ1-1, the V gene TRBV24-1; 7 nucleotides agree with TRBD1. The germline CDR1 and CDR2 sequences are KGHDR and SFDVKD. V trimming: 5 bases; J trimming: 1 base; junction bases outside the gene matches: 3. This CDR3 comprises 14 residues. CDR3 in amino acids: CATSARDRNTEAFF. DNA for the CDR3: TGTGCCACCAGTGCACGGGACAGGAACACTGAAGCTTTCTTT.

This clonotype was observed many times. The rearrangement links TRBV6-1 to TRBJ2-5; 9 bases align to TRBD1. Trimming took 5 bases from V and 4 from J; bases not matched to a gene: 23. CDR1 is MNHNS, CDR2 SASEGT, per germline. This CDR3 contains 20 residues. The CDR3 DNA follows: TGTGCCAGCAGTCAGAACCGGGACAGGGCTCCAAGCTCATCTATAGAGACCCAGTACTTC. Amino acid sequence: CASSQNRDRAPSSSIETQYF.

In its sample, this clonotype was seen a few times. An end of the junction does not agree with germline; a read error may underlie this. The chain joins TRBV7-2 to TRBJ1-1; possible D gene TRBD1, 5 bases. There are 12 residues in the CDR3. Germline CDR1 is SGHTA and CDR2 is FQGNSA. The CDR3: CASGLTWGKAFF. DNA for the CDR3: TGTGCCAGCGGCTTAACGTGGGGGAAAGCTTTCTTT.

In this sample, this clonotype turned up many times. V is TRBV2 and J is TRBJ2-7, with a weak D call TRBD2 (5 bases). The V end lost 1 base, the J end lost 11 bases, and 9 bases lay between the germline ends. The CDR3 contains 11 residues. From germline, CDR1 is SNHLY and CDR2 FYNNEI. CDR3 DNA sequence: TGTGCCAGCAGTGAAGGCTCCGGGGAGTACTTC. Protein product: CASSEGSGEYF.

This clonotype has a count of ten or more. V and J are TRBV12-3 or TRBV12-4 and TRBJ1-2; D is perhaps TRBD1 (6 bases). The length of the CDR3 is 15 residues. Trimming cost V 4 bases and J 6 bases, with 18 bases left between them. In nucleotides, the CDR3 is TGTGCCAGCAGTTGGACAGCCCTCGGCGAGGATGGCTACACCTTC. This sequence encodes CASSWTALGEDGYTF.

As regards this clonotype: One end of the junction is discordant with germline, which a read error may explain. The rearrangement links TRBV18 to TRBJ1-2, with TRBD1 matching over 7 bases. The germline gives CDR1 KGHSH, CDR2 LQKENI. This CDR3 region has 14 residues. CDR3 sequence: CAGSPRGTEYGYTF. The CDR3 nucleotides are TGTGCCGGCTCACCACGCGGGACAGAATATGGCTACACCTTC.

This chain joins TRBV19 and TRBJ1-2, with 9 bases fitting TRBD1. The CDR3 sequence is 15 residues long. Trimming removed 6 bases from V and 3 bases from J; junction bases left unmatched: 8. The germline V gene has CDR1 LNHDA and CDR2 SQIVND (reference sequence). In nucleotides, the CDR3 is TGTGCCAGTAGCCTTGGACAGGGGAAAGACTATGGCTACACCTTC. Encoded protein: CASSLGQGKDYGYTF.

The rearrangement uses TRBV7-9 and TRBJ1-5; D not resolved. The germline V and J ends were trimmed by 5 bases and 9 bases, with 5 bases remaining between them. Germline CDR1 and CDR2: SEHNR and FQNEAQ (reference sequence). The CDR3 runs 10 residues. CDR3 nucleotide sequence: TGTGCCAGCAGCCCCCCGCCCCAGCATTTT. Protein: CASSPPPQHF.

This clonotype was detected ten times or more. This sequence joins TRBV12-3 or TRBV12-4 and TRBJ2-2, with a tentative D call TRBD2 (6 bases). V was shortened by 2 bases and J by 3 bases, with 10 bases between the two germline ends. There are 15 residues in the CDR3. In DNA form, the CDR3 reads TGTGCCAGCAGTTTATTCGCGGGACACACCGGGGAGCTGTTTTTT. The encoded protein is CASSLFAGHTGELFF.

Only a few counts were recorded for this clonotype. J is TRBJ2-3 and V is TRBV2; D uncertain. Trimming left V 4 bases short and J 8 bases short, with 13 bases between. CDR1 is SNHLY and CDR2 is FYNNEI in the germline V gene. CDR3 length equals 13 residues. CDR3 amino acids: CASSVDPLGTQYF. CDR3 in DNA: TGTGCCAGCAGTGTGGACCCCTTAGGTACGCAGTATTTT.

This clonotype was detected a few times. V is TRBV27 and J is TRBJ1-5; the D gene is possibly TRBD1 (5 bases). The CDR3 is 15 residues long. The ends were cut back, 0 bases at V and 2 bases at J, with 8 bases in the middle. Per the germline V gene, CDR1 is MNHEY and CDR2 is SMNVEV (reference sequence). This chain's CDR3 is CASSLSLGGNQPQHF. CDR3 coding DNA: TGTGCCAGCAGTTTATCGTTAGGGGGCAATCAGCCCCAGCATTTT.

This clonotype was observed at least ten times. J is TRBJ2-3 and V is TRBV7-9, with a possible D match to TRBD1 (5 bases). This CDR3 comprises 16 residues. Germline V CDR1 and CDR2: SEHNR, FQNEAQ (reference sequence). V lost 5 bases to trimming and J lost 2 bases, with 17 bases between them. The CDR3 DNA reads TGTGCCAGCAGCGCAATACAGGTTCCCCCCACAGATACGCAGTATTTT. Translation gives CASSAIQVPPTDTQYF.

This clonotype occurred many times. The chain has TRBV7-2 and TRBJ2-1, with unresolved D. Germline V lookup: CDR1 SGHTA, CDR2 FQGNSA. Trimming took 8 bases from V and 0 from J, leaving 17 bases between them. This CDR3 region has 16 residues. CDR3 nucleotides: TGTGCCAGCGGCCATGGCGGATCAAGCTCCTACAATGAGCAGTTCTTC. The encoded protein is CASGHGGSSSYNEQFF. The entire variable domain, with the rest obtained from reference TRBV7-2 and TRBJ2-1, is as follows: GAGVSQSPSNKVTEKGKDVELRCDPISGHTALYWYRQSLGQGLEFLIYFQGNSAPDKSGLPSDRFSAERTGGSVSTLTIQRTQQEDSAVYLCASGHGGSSSYNEQFFGPGTRLTVL.

There are many counts of this clonotype. The chain recombines TRBV7-2 with TRBJ2-5, with 11 bases that match TRBD2. The CDR3 is 16 residues long. V shed 0 bases, J shed 2 bases, and the junction held 2 bases outside the gene matches. The germline V gene encodes CDR1 SGHTA and CDR2 FQGNSA. The CDR3 coding sequence is TGTGCCAGCAGCTTAGCGGCTAGCGGGGGGCAAGAGACCCAGTACTTC. Translated: CASSLAASGGQETQYF.

This clonotype was seen more than once but under ten times. J is TRBJ1-4 and V is TRBV7-8, with unresolved D. In germline, CDR1 is SGHVS, CDR2 FQNEAQ. Trimming took off 10 bases at V and 8 bases at J, with 11 bases between the two ends. The CDR3 extends over 11 amino acids. CDR3 loop: CATLGGEKLFF. CDR3 DNA sequence: TGTGCCACCCTCGGAGGGGAAAAACTGTTTTTT.

This clonotype has at least ten counts. The gene calls are TRBV7-9 and TRBJ2-1, with D perhaps TRBD2 (6 bases). Germline loops: CDR1 SEHNR, CDR2 FQNEAQ (reference sequence). The length of the CDR3 is 14 residues. The V and J ends lost 5 bases and 1 base respectively, with 9 bases between them. The CDR3 DNA follows: TGTGCCAGCAGCAGCCTAGCGTCCTACAATGAGCAGTTCTTC. This sequence encodes CASSSLASYNEQFF.

This clonotype was observed a single time. The J gene is TRBJ2-3, the V gene TRBV13; weak D call: TRBD2 (6 bases). V was shortened by 5 bases and J by 2 bases, with 11 bases between the two germline ends. Germline V gene lookup returns CDR1 PRHDT and CDR2 FYEKMQ (reference sequence). The CDR3 runs to 14 residues. The CDR3 bases are TGTGCCAGCAGCCGGTTAGCGGCCACAGATACGCAGTATTTT. As protein: CASSRLAATDTQYF.

This clonotype was detected many times. The chain has TRBV20-1 and TRBJ1-1, with a weak D call TRBD1 (5 bases). V gave up 5 bases and J gave up 0 bases, with 13 bases separating them. The CDR3 is 14 amino acids. Germline assignment: CDR1 DFQATT and CDR2 SNEGSKA (reference sequence). The CDR3 nucleotides are TGCAGTGCTCCCCGACAGCCCATGAACACTGAAGCTTTCTTT. It codes for CSAPRQPMNTEAFF.

Remarks on this clonotype: A much more abundant neighbour one base away suggests this may be a read error. The chain couples TRBV9 to TRBJ2-1; 11 bases fit TRBD2. The CDR3 consists of 19 residues. Germline lookup yields CDR1 SGDLS and CDR2 YYNGEE. CDR3 in DNA: TGTGCCAGCAGCGTATCAGGACTAGCGGGCCCGTACTCCCACAATGAGCAGTTCTTC. This gives the protein CASSVSGLAGPYSHNEQFF.

The table lists this clonotype with many counts. The chain joins TRBV5-5 to TRBJ1-5; 10 positions match TRBD1. CDR3 length: 14 amino acids. After removal of 4 bases from V and 6 bases from J, the junction contained 4 bases not matched to a gene. Germline CDR1 is SGHKS and CDR2 is YYEKEE (reference sequence). This chain's CDR3 is CASSPGQGTQPQHF. The CDR3 DNA follows: TGTGCCAGCAGCCCGGGACAGGGGACTCAGCCCCAGCATTTT.

The rearrangement links TRBV5-1 to TRBJ2-4; 8 bases fit TRBD1. Germline assignment: CDR1 SGHRS and CDR2 YFSETQ. This CDR3 region has 15 residues. V lost 0 bases to trimming and J lost 6 bases; unmatched junction nucleotides: 5. The CDR3 DNA reads TGCGCCAGCAGCTTGGCCGGGGACAGGACAAACATTCAGTACTTC. It is translated as CASSLAGDRTNIQYF.

This clonotype was seen a few times. CDR3 amino acids: CAWCLETSVNNEQFF. The CDR3 nucleotides read TGTGCCTGGTGTCTAGAGACTAGTGTCAACAATGAGCAGTTCTTC. The rearrangement links TRBV30 to TRBJ2-1; possible D gene TRBD2, 6 bases. Germline CDR1 and CDR2: GTSNPN and SVGIG (reference sequence). CDR3 length: 15 residues. V lost 5 bases to trimming and J lost 5 bases, with 19 bases between them.

This clonotype appeared many times. The chain links TRBV2 to TRBJ1-3; weak D call: TRBD1 (6 bases). The V gene's germline CDR1 is SNHLY and CDR2 FYNNEI. CDR3 length: 14 amino acids. V shed 3 bases and J shed 3 bases, with 9 bases lying between them. This chain's CDR3 is CASSDRGHGNTIYF. The CDR3 DNA reads as TGTGCCAGCAGTGACCGGGGGCATGGAAACACCATATATTTT.

This clonotype has ten or more counts. The chain links TRBV27 to TRBJ2-7, with D unclear. Trimming pared 2 bases from V and 4 bases from J, leaving 9 bases between. The germline gives CDR1 MNHEY, CDR2 SMNVEV (reference sequence). CDR3 length equals 13 residues. The CDR3 protein is CASSLRASYEQYF. Here the CDR3 DNA reads TGTGCCAGCAGTTTACGGGCTTCGTACGAGCAGTACTTC.

This clonotype was found many times. The chain recombines TRBV28 with TRBJ1-2; TRBD1 matches 8 bases. This CDR3 contains 12 residues. CDR1 and CDR2 (germline): MDHEN, SYDVKM. The ends lost 6 bases at V and 7 bases at J; junction bases unmatched: 4. The CDR3 nucleotides read TGTGCCAGCAGCTTCCAGGGGGCTGGCTACACCTTC. Amino acid sequence: CASSFQGAGYTF.

This clonotype was counted between two and nine times. The chain employs TRBV5-1 and TRBJ1-5; 10 nucleotides match TRBD1. CDR1 and CDR2 from the germline V gene are SGHRS and YFSETQ. V was pared by 1 base and J by 4 bases, with 11 bases of the junction left unmatched. The CDR3 contains 18 residues. CDR3: CASSLSPGTGEFNQPQHF. The CDR3 coding sequence is TGCGCCAGCAGCTTGTCTCCTGGGACAGGGGAATTTAATCAGCCCCAGCATTTT.

This clonotype was observed at least ten times. The chain has TRBV2 and TRBJ2-5; D may be TRBD1 (5 bases). CDR3 size: 14 residues. Germline assignment: CDR1 SNHLY and CDR2 FYNNEI. With 2 bases removed from V and 4 bases from J, the gap between germline ends came to 11 bases. The CDR3 loop is CASSEQGYGETQYF. In nucleotides, the CDR3 is TGTGCCAGCAGTGAACAGGGCTATGGAGAGACCCAGTACTTC.

This clonotype was seen only a few times. V gene TRBV18 combines with J gene TRBJ2-7; D is ambiguous. The germline gives CDR1 KGHSH, CDR2 LQKENI. This CDR3 region has 14 residues. V lost 2 bases, J lost 2 bases, and 10 bases lay in between. The CDR3 reads CASSPSRATYEQYF. The CDR3 DNA follows: TGTGCCAGCTCACCATCAAGGGCCACCTACGAGCAGTACTTC.

This clonotype has at least ten counts. The chain has TRBV6-1 and TRBJ2-5; TRBD2 aligns across 11 bases. The CDR3 sequence is 17 residues long. Per germline, CDR1 MNHNS and CDR2 SASEGT. V shed 1 base, J shed 1 base, and the junction held 5 bases outside the gene matches. The CDR3 loop is CASSEGIAGGGQETQYF. The CDR3 nucleotides read TGTGCCAGCAGTGAAGGTATAGCGGGAGGGGGCCAAGAGACCCAGTACTTC.

This clonotype was counted many times. The V call is TRBV5-1, the J call TRBJ2-3; 10 bases are a match to TRBD2. The germline V gene encodes CDR1 SGHRS and CDR2 YFSETQ. This CDR3 comprises 15 residues. Germline trimming cut 8 bases from V and 4 bases from J; bases unmatched to any gene: 10. The CDR3 sequence: CASSIAGGSSDTQYF. The CDR3 nucleotides are TGCGCCAGTTCTATAGCGGGAGGTAGCTCAGATACGCAGTATTTT.

This clonotype was observed many times. The chain has TRBV29-1 and TRBJ1-1, with TRBD1 as a possible D gene (5 bases). Trimming took off 6 bases at V and 0 bases at J, with 11 bases between the two ends. The CDR3 has 13 amino acids. Per the germline V gene, CDR1 is SQVTM and CDR2 is ANQGSEA. For the CDR3, the DNA is TGCAGCGTAGCCGGGACGGTGAACACTGAAGCTTTCTTT. This sequence encodes CSVAGTVNTEAFF.